The clone carrying this T cell receptor beta chain was found a few times. Its antigen is as yet unknown. Stability of Graves' hyperthyroidism was defined as absent ophthalmopathy progression within 18 months. Orbital computed tomography and thyroid ultrasound, together with serum TRAb and thyroxine and clinical symptoms, were used for diagnoses. Regions amplified from RNA transcripts were the TCR beta CDR3 regions. The primer set for the first-round RT-PCR of the TCR CDR3 was HTBI. Via MiXCR, TCRdb re-called the multiplex PCR reads, giving one row per CDR3 protein. This table has 27,000 or so distinct CDR3 sequences, around 40% appearing once. The sample comes from a study of T cells in Graves' hyperthyroidism and ophthalmopathy. General study points: Stable hyperthyroidism was told apart from ophthalmopathy by a model built on 13 V-J features.

The CDR3 has 12 amino acids. V lost 0 bases and J lost 7, with 7 bases in between. CDR1 is SGHVS and CDR2 is FNYEAQ in the germline V gene. V gene TRBV7-6 combines with J gene TRBJ2-7; D gene ambiguous. Sequenced input: blood. The receptor comes from a woman aged 25 to 39 with Graves' hyperthyroidism. In DNA, the CDR3 is TGTGCCAGCAGCTTAGCGTTGGAAGAGCAGTACTTC. Translation: CASSLALEEQYF.